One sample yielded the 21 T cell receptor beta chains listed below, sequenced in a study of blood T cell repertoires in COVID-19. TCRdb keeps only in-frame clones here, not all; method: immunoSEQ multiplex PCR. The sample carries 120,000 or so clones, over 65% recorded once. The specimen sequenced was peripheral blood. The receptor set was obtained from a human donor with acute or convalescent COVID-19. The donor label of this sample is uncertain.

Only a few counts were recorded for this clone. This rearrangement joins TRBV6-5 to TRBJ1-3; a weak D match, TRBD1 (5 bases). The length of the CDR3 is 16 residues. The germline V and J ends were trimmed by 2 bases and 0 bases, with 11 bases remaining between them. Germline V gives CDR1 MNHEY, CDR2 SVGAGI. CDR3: CASSYTDSHSGNTIYF. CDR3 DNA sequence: TGTGCCAGCAGTTACACCGACAGCCACTCTGGAAACACCATATATTTT.

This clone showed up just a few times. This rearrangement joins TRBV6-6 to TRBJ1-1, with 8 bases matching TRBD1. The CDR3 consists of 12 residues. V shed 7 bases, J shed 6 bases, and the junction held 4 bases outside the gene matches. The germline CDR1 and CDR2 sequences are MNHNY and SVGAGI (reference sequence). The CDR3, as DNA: TGTGCCAGCACCACAGGGGGGTCTGAAGCTTTCTTT. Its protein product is CASTTGGSEAFF.

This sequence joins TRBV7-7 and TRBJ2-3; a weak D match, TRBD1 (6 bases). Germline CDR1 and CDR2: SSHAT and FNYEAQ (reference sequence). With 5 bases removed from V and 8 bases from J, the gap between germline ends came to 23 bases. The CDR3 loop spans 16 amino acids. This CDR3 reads CASSASLTGALGTQYF. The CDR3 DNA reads TGTGCCAGCAGCGCTAGTTTGACAGGTGCTTTGGGTACGCAGTATTTT. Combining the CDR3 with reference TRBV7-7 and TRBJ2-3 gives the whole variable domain GAGVSQSPRYKVTKRGQDVTLRCDPISSHATLYWYQQALGQGPEFLTYFNYEAQPDKSGLPSDRFSAERPEGSISTLTIQRTEQRDSAMYRCASSASLTGALGTQYFGPGTRLTVL.

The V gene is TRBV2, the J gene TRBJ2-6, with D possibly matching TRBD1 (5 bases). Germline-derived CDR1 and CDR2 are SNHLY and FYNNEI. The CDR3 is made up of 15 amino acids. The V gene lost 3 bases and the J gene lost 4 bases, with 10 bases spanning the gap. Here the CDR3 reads CASSEGHAGANVLTF. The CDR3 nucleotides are TGTGCCAGCAGTGAGGGGCATGCGGGGGCCAACGTCCTGACTTTC.

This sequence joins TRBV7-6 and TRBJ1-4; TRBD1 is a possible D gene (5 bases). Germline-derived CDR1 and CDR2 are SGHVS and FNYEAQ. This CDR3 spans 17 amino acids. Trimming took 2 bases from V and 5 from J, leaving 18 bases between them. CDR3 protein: CASSLSNSGGINEKLFF. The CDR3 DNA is TGTGCCAGCAGCTTATCCAACTCCGGGGGAATCAATGAAAAACTGTTTTTT.

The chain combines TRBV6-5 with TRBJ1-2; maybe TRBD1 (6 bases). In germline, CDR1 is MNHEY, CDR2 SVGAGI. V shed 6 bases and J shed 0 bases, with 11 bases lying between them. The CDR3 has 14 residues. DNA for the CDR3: TGTGCCAGCAGCAGGGGAATTACTAACTATGGCTACACCTTC. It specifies CASSRGITNYGYTF.

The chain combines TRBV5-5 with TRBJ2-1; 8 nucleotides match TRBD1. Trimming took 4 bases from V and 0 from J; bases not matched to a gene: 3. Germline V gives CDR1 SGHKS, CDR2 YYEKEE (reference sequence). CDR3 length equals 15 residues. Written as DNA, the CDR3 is TGTGCCAGCAGCCCTGGGACAGGCTCCTACAATGAGCAGTTCTTC. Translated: CASSPGTGSYNEQFF. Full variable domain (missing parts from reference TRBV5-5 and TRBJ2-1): DAGVTQSPTHLIKTRGQQVTLRCSPISGHKSVSWYQQVLGQGPQFIFQYYEKEERGRGNFPDRFSARQFPNYSSELNVNALLLGDSALYLCASSPGTGSYNEQFFGPGTRLTVL.

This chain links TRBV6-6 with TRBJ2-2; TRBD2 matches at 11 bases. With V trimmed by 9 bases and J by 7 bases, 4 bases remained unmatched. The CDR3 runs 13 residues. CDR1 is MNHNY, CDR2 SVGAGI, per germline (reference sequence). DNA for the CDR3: TGTGCCAGTTTAGCGGGGGGGGGCGGGGAGCTGTTTTTT. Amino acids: CASLAGGGGELFF.

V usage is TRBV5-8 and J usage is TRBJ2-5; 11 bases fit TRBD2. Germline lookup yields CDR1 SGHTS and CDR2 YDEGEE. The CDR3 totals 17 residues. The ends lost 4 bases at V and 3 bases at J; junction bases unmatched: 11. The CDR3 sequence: CASSTGRLAGGKETQYF. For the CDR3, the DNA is TGTGCCAGCAGCACCGGCCGATTAGCGGGGGGGAAAGAGACCCAGTACTTC. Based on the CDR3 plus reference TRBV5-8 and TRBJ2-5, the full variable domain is EAGVTQSPTHLIKTRGQQATLRCSPISGHTSVYWYQQALGLGLQFLLWYDEGEERNRGNFPPRFSGRQFPNYSSELNVNALELEDSALYLCASSTGRLAGGKETQYFGPGTRLLVL.

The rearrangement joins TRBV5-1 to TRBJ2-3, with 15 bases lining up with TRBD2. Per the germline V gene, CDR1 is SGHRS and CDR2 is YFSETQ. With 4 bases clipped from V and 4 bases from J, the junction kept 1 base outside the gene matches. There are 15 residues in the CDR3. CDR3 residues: CASSGLAGGPDTQYF. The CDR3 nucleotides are TGCGCCAGCAGCGGACTAGCGGGGGGGCCAGATACGCAGTATTTT.

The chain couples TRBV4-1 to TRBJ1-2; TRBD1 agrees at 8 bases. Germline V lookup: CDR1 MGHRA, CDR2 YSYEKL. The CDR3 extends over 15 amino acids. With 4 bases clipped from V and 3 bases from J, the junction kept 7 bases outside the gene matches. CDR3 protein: CASSPRGQAYYGYTF. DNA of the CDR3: TGCGCCAGCAGCCCTCGGGGACAGGCTTACTATGGCTACACCTTC.

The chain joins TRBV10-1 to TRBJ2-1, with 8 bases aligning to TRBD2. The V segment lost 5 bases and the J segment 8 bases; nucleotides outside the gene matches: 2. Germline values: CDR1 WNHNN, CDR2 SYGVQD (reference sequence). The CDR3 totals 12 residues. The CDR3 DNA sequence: TGCGCCAGCAGTTCGGGAGGGCATGAGCAGTTCTTC. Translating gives CASSSGGHEQFF.

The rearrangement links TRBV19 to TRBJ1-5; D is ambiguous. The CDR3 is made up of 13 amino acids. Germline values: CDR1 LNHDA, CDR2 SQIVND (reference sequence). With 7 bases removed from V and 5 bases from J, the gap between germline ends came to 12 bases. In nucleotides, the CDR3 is TGTGCCAGTACGGTACCAGGCTATCAGCCCCAGCATTTT. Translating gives CASTVPGYQPQHF. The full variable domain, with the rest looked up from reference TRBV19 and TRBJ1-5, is DGGITQSPKYLFRKEGQNVTLSCEQNLNHDAMYWYRQDPGQGLRLIYYSQIVNDFQKGDIAEGYSVSREKKESFPLTVTSAQKNPTAFYLCASTVPGYQPQHFGDGTRLSIL.

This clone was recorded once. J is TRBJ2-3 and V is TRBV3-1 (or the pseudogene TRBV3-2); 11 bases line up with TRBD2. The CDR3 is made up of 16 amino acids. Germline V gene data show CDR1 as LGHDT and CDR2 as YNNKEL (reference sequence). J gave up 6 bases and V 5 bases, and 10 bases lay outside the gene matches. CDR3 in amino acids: CASSLRTSGFSDTQYF. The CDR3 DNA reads TGTGCCAGCAGCTTACGGACTAGCGGGTTTTCGGATACGCAGTATTTT.

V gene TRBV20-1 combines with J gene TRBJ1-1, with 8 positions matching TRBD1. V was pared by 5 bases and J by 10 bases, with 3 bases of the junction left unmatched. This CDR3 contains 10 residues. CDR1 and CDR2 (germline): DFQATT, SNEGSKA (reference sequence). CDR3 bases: TGCAGTGCTGGCGACAGGGGAGCTTTCTTT. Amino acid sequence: CSAGDRGAFF.

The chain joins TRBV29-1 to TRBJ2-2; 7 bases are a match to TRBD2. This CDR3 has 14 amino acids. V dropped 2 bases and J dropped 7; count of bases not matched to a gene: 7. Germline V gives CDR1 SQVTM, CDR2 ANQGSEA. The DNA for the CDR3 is TGCAGCGTTGAACGGCGGGGGTCGAACGGGGAGCTGTTTTTT. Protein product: CSVERRGSNGELFF.

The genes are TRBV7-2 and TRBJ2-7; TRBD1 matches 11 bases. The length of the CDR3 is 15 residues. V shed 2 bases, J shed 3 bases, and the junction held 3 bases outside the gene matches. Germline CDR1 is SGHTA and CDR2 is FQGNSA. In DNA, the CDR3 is TGTGCCAGCAGCTTACGGACAGGGGGCGACTACGAGCAGTACTTC. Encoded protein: CASSLRTGGDYEQYF.

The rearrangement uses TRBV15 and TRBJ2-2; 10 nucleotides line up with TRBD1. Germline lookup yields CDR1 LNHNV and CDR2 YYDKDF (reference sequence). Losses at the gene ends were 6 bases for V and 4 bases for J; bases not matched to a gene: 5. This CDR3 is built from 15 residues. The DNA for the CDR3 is TGTGCCACCAGACGGGACAGGGGACTCACCGGGGAGCTGTTTTTT. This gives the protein CATRRDRGLTGELFF.

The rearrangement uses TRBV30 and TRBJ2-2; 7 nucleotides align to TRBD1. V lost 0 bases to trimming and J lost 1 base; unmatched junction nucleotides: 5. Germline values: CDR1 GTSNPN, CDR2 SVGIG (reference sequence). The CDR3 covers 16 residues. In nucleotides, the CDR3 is TGTGCCTGGAGTGTACCGGGACAGCGGAACACCGGGGAGCTGTTTTTT. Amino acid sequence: CAWSVPGQRNTGELFF.

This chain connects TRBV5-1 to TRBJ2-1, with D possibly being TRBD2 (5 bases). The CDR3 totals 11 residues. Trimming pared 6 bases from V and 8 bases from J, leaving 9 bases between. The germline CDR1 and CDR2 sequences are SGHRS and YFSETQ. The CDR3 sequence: CASNDGDEQFF. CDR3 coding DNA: TGCGCCAGCAACGACGGGGATGAGCAGTTCTTC. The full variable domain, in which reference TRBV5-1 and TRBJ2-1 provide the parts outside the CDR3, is KAGVTQTPRYLIKTRGQQVTLSCSPISGHRSVSWYQQTPGQGLQFLFEYFSETQRNKGNFPGRFSGRQFSNSRSEMNVSTLELGDSALYLCASNDGDEQFFGPGTRLTVL.

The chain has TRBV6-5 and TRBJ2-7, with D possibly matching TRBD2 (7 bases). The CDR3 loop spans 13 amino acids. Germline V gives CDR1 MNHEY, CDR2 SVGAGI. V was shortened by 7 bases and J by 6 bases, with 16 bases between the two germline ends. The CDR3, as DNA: TGTGCCAGCACCAGGGGAGGGGCGGTCGAGCAGTACGTC. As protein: CASTRGGAVEQYV.